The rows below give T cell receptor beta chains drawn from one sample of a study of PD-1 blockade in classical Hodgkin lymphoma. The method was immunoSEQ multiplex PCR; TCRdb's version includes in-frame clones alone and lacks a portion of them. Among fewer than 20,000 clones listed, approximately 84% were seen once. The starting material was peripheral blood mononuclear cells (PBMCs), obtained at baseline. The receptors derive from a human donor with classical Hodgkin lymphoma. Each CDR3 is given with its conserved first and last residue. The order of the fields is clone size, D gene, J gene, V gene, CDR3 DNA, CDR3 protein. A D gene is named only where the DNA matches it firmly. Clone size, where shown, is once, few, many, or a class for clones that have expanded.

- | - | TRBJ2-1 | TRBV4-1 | TGCGCCAGCAGCCAAGCGTCGGGCCCCAATGAGCAGTTCTTC | CASSQASGPNEQFF
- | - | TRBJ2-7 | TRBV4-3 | TGCGCCAGCAGCCAAGAGGGGGGACCGGGGTTCCTCGAGCAGTACTTC | CASSQEGGPGFLEQYF
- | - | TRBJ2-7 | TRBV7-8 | TGTGCCAGCAGCTTACTCCACAGTGTGGATTACGAGCAGTACTTC | CASSLLHSVDYEQYF
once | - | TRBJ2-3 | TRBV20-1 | TGCAGTGCTAGTCGCACAGATACGCAGTATTTT | CSASRTDTQYF
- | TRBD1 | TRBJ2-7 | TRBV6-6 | TGTGCCAGCAGGACAGGGGGAAAGCAGTACTTC | CASRTGGKQYF
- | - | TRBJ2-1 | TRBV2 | TGTGCCAGCAAAAGGGGGGCCTACCCTACCAATGAGCAGTTCTTC | CASKRGAYPTNEQFF
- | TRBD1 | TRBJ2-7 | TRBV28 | TGTGCCAGCAGTTCCCTACCGGGACAGTCAAGTTACGAGCAGTACTTC | CASSSLPGQSSYEQYF
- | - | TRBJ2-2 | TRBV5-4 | TGTGCCAGCAGCCGTAGCGTACCCGGGGAGCTGTTTTTT | CASSRSVPGELFF
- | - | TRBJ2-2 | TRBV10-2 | TGCGCCAGCAGTGAGGTCGGGCGAACCGGGGAGCTGTTTTTT | CASSEVGRTGELFF
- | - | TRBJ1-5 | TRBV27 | TGTGCCAGTAGTTTGGGGGAAGGGAGCAATCAGCCCCAGCATTTT | CASSLGEGSNQPQHF
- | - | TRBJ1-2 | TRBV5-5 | TGTGCCAGCAGCCCCGGACCGCGAACGGCCAAGGGGGTATATGGCTACACCTTC | CASSPGPRTAKGVYGYTF
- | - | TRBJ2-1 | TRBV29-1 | TGCAGCGTTCGGGGGACAAGCCAAAGCAATGAGCAGTTCTTC | CSVRGTSQSNEQFF
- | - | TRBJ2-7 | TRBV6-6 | TGTGCCAGCGGGGACCGACTCTCCTACGAGCAGTACTTC | CASGDRLSYEQYF
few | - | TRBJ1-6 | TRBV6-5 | TGTGCCAGCAGTTATACCAGGGACTATAATTCACCCCTCCACTTT | CASSYTRDYNSPLHF
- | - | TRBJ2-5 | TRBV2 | TGTGCCAGCAGTTTCGAGACGGGATTCCAAGAGACCCAGTACTTC | CASSFETGFQETQYF
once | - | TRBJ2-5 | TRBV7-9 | TGTGCCAGCAGCTTATCAGGTGGAGAGACCCAGTACTTC | CASSLSGGETQYF
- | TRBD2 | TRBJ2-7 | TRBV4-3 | TGCGCCAGCAGCCAAGATTGGGAGGGAACCTACGAGCAGTACTTC | CASSQDWEGTYEQYF
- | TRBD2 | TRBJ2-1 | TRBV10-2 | TGCGCCAGCACTCCCGGGACTAGACACAATGAGCAGTTCTTC | CASTPGTRHNEQFF
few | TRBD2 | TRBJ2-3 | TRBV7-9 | TGTGCCAGCAGGGGGCGGGGGACAGATACGCAGTATTTT | CASRGRGTDTQYF
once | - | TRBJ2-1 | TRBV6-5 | TGTGCCAGCAGTTACGGAAGGGAAGTCAATGAGCAGTTCTTC | CASSYGREVNEQFF
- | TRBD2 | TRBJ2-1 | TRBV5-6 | TGTGCCAGCAGCTTGGCCTTAGCGGGGGCCTACTACAATGAGCAGTTCTTC | CASSLALAGAYYNEQFF
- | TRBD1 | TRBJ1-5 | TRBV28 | TGTGCCAGCAGGGGACAGGTGAGAAATCAGCCCCAGCATTTT | CASRGQVRNQPQHF
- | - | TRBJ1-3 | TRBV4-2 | TGTGCCAGCAGGGAGGGAGGGCTCTCTGGAAACACCATATATTTT | CASREGGLSGNTIYF
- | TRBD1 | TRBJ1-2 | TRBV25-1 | TGTGCCAGCAGACCGGGACAGGGCTATGGCTACACCTTC | CASRPGQGYGYTF
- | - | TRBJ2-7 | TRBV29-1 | TGCAGCGTTGAGGGGATTGACTACGAGCAGTACTTC | CSVEGIDYEQYF
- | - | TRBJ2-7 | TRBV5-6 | TGTGCCAGCACCCTTAGCGTCAGCCACGAGCAGTACTTC | CASTLSVSHEQYF
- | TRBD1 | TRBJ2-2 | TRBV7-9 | TGTGCCAGCAGCTCCCAACGGACAGGGGCCACCGGGGAGCTGTTTTTT | CASSSQRTGATGELFF
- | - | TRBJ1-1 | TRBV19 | TGTGCCAGTATCGCAGGGGCGAGTACTGAAGCTTTCTTT | CASIAGASTEAFF
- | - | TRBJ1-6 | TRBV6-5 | TGTGCCTCCCGGACGGGGAATAATTCACCCCTCCACTTT | CASRTGNNSPLHF
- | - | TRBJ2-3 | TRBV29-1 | TGCAGCGCCCCTGGGGGTGATACGCAGTATTTT | CSAPGGDTQYF
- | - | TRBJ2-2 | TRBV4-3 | TGCGCCAGCAGCCAAGATATACAGGGGAACACCGGGGAGCTGTTTTTT | CASSQDIQGNTGELFF
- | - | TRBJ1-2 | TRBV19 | TGTGCCAGTAGTCCTCGACGGGAAACTAACTATGGCTACACCTTC | CASSPRRETNYGYTF
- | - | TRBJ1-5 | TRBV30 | TGTGCCTTCAGTCAGGGTCGGGGCAATCAGCCCCAGCATTTT | CAFSQGRGNQPQHF
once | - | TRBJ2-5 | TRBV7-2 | TGTGCCAGCAGCTTAGGCTGGGCCCAAGAGACCCAGTACTTC | CASSLGWAQETQYF
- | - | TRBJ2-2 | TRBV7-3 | TGTGCCAGCAGCCTAACAGGCCCCGGGGAGCTGTTTTTT | CASSLTGPGELFF
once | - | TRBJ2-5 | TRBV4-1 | TGCGCCAGCAGCCAAGATCTTCAAGAGACCCAGTACTTC | CASSQDLQETQYF
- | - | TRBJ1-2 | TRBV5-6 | TGTGCCAGCAGCCCCGGGCTGGGCTACACCTTC | CASSPGLGYTF
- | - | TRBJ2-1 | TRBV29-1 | TGCAGCGTCCGGCACTCAAGGACTAACAATGAGCAGTTCTTC | CSVRHSRTNNEQFF
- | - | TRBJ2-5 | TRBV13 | TGTGCCAGCAGCTCCATATCGTGGGACGGCTACCAAGAGACCCAGTACTTC | CASSSISWDGYQETQYF
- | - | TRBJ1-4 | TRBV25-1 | TGTGCCAGCAGTGCGGGGGGGGGTACTTTTGAAAAACTGTTTTTT | CASSAGGGTFEKLFF
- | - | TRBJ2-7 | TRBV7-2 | TGTGCCAGCAGCAAAAATACAGGCGGGGTGTCTCTCTACGAGCAGTACTTC | CASSKNTGGVSLYEQYF
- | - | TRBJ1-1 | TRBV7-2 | TGTGCCAGCAGCTTAGGGGTTGGGGGGACTGAAGCTTTCTTT | CASSLGVGGTEAFF
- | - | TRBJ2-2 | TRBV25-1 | TGTGCCAGCAGTGAATTGGGGGGTAGGAACACCGGGGAGCTGTTTTTT | CASSELGGRNTGELFF
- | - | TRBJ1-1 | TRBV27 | TGTGCCAGCGGGCAGGGGAGTTGGGAAGCTTTCTTT | CASGQGSWEAFF
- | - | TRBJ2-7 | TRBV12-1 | TGTGCCAGCAGCTTTGGTAGGGAGATATCGACAGGGAACCCCTACGAGCAGTACTTC | CASSFGREISTGNPYEQYF
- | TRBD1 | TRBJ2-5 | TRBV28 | TGTGCCAGCAGTTTCCTAACCAGGGGGCCAGAGACCCAGTACTTC | CASSFLTRGPETQYF
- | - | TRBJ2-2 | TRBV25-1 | TGTGCCAGCAGTGATCAAACGCAGGGGCTGTTTTTT | CASSDQTQGLFF
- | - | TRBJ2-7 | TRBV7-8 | TGTGCCAGCAGCCCAGTCCCCGGACGTGGCTCCTACGAGCAGTACTTC | CASSPVPGRGSYEQYF
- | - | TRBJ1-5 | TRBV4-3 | TGCGCCAGCAGCCAAGATTCGCAGGGCGTAGGGCCCCAGCATTTT | CASSQDSQGVGPQHF
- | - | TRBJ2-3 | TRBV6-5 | TGTGCCAGCAGGAGGGGCGCTCCCGTTACAGATACGCAGTATTTT | CASRRGAPVTDTQYF